The text below deals with one T cell receptor (beta chain). Original methodology: Quantification of nucleated cells was approximated via reference gene primer amplification. Sequencing used immunoSEQ multiplex PCR; TCRdb keeps in-frame clones, though not all of them. V, J and clone size were drawn from that table, and D and trimming were deduced from the DNA. The top ten clones hold around 3.6% of a sample with fewer than 150,000 clones, 80% to 90% of them seen once. This specimen comes from a study of blood T cell repertoires in COVID-19. Study-level information: COVID-19 samples, acute and convalescent, were from the United States, Italy and Spain.

The germline V gene encodes CDR1 MDHEN and CDR2 SYDVKM. This CDR3 is built from 13 residues. With 6 bases removed from V and 1 base from J, the gap between germline ends came to 9 bases. The TCR was taken from a woman aged 60-70 years with acute or convalescent COVID-19. The material sequenced was peripheral blood. The rearrangement joins TRBV28 to TRBJ1-1; D is undetermined. The CDR3 coding sequence is TGTGCCAGCAGAGACTACAGGAACACTGAAGCTTTCTTT. Translating it yields CASRDYRNTEAFF.